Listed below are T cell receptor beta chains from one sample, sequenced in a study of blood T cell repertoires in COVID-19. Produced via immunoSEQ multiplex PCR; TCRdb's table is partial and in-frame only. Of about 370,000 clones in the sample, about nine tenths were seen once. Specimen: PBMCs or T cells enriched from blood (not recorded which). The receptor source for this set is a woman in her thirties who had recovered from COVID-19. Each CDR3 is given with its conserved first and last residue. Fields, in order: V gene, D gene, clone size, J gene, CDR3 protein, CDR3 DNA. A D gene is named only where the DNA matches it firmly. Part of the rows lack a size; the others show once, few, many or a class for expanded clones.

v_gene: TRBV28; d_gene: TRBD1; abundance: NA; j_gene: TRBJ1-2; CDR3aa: CASSPPQGYGYTF; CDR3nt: TGTGCCAGCAGTCCCCCACAGGGGTATGGCTACACCTTC
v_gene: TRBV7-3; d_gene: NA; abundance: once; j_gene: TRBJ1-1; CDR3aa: CASSQDRNTEAFF; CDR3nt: TGTGCCAGCAGCCAAGACAGGAACACTGAAGCTTTCTTT
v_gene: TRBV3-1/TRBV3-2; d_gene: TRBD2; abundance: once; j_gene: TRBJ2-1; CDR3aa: CASSPREAGHNEQFF; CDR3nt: TGTGCCAGCAGCCCCCGGGAGGCGGGCCACAATGAGCAGTTCTTC
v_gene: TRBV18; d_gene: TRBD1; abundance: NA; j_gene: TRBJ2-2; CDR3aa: CASSPRQGATGELFF; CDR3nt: TGTGCCAGCTCACCAAGACAGGGGGCGACCGGGGAGCTGTTTTTT
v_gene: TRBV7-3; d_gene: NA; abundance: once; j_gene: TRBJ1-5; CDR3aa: CASSPTREEPQHF; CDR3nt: TGTGCCAGCAGCCCGACCCGCGAGGAGCCCCAGCATTTT
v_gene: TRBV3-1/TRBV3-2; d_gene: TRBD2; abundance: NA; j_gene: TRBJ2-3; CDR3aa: CASRGGSWGSTDTQYF; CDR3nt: TGTGCCAGCAGGGGCGGGAGTTGGGGTAGCACAGATACGCAGTATTTT
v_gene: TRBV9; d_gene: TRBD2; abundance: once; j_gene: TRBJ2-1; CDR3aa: CASSVGLAGDNEQFF; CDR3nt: TGTGCCAGCAGCGTAGGACTAGCGGGAGACAATGAGCAGTTCTTC
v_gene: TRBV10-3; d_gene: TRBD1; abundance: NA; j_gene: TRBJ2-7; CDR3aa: CAISESGTGSSYEQYF; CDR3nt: TGTGCCATCAGTGAGTCGGGGACAGGGAGCTCCTACGAGCAGTACTTC
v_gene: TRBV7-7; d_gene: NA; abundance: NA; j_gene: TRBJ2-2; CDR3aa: CASSSGSGELFF; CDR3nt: TGTGCTAGCAGCTCAGGGTCCGGGGAGCTGTTTTTT
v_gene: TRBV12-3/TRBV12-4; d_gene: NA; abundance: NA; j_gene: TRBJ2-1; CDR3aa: CASNRDNNNEQFF; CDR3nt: TGTGCCAGCAACCGGGACAATAACAATGAGCAGTTCTTC
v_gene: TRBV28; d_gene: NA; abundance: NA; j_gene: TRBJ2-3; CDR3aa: CASSLLDGGRSTDTQYF; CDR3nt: TGTGCCAGCAGTTTATTGGATGGGGGCCGGAGCACAGATACGCAGTATTTT
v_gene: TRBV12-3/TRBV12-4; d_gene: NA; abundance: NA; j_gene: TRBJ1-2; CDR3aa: CASRSTGLYGYTF; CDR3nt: TGTGCCAGCAGGTCTACAGGCCTCTATGGCTACACCTTC
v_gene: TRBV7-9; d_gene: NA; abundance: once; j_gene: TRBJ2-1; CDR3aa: CASSPTETRHPNNEQFF; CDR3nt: TGTGCCAGCAGCCCAACCGAAACTAGACATCCGAACAATGAGCAGTTCTTC
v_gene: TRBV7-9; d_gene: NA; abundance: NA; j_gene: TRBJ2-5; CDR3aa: CASSLNREETQYF; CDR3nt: TGTGCCAGCAGCTTAAACAGGGAAGAGACCCAGTACTTC
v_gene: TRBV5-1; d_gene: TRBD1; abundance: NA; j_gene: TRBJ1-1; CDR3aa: CASSLAMTGANTEAFF; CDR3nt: TGCGCCAGCAGCTTGGCCATGACAGGGGCGAACACTGAAGCTTTCTTT
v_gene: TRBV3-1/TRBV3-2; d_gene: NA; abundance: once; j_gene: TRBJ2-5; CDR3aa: CASSQVYGRQETQYF; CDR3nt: TGTGCCAGCAGCCAAGTTTATGGGAGACAAGAGACCCAGTACTTC